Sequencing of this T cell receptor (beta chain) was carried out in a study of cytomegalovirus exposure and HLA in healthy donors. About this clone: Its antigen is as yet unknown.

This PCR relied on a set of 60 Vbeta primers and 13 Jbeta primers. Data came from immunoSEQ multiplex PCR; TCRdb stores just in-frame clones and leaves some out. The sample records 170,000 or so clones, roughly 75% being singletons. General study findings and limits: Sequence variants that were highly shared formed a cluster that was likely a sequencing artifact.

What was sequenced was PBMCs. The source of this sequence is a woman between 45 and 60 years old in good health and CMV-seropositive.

CDR3 bases: TGTGCCAGCAGGCAGGGACAGGTCAATTCACCCCTCCACTTT. As protein: CASRQGQVNSPLHF. The J gene is TRBJ1-6, the V gene TRBV28; TRBD1 matches at 8 bases. After removal of 6 bases from V and 7 bases from J, the junction contained 5 bases not matched to a gene. The CDR3 spans 14 residues. Germline values: CDR1 MDHEN, CDR2 SYDVKM.